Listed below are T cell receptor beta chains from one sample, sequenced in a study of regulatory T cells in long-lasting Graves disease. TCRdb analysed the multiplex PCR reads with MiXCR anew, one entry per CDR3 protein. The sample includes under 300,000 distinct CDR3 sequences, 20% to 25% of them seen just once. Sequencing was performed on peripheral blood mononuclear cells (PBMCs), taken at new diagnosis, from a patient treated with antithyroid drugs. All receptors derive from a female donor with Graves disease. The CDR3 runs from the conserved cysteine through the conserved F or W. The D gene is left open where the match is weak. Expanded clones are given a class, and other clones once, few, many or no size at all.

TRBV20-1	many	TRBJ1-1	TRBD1	CSARQGAITEAFF	TGCAGTGCTAGACAGGGGGCTATCACTGAAGCTTTCTTT
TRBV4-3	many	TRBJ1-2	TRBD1	CASSHLTGGSYGYTF	TGCGCCAGCAGCCACCTGACAGGGGGTTCCTATGGCTACACCTTC
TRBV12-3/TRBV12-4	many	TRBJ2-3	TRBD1	CASRDRGTGLTDTQYF	TGTGCCAGCAGGGACCGTGGGACAGGGCTAACAGATACGCAGTATTTT
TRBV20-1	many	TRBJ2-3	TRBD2	CSATLTSGGTDTQYF	TGCAGTGCTACTTTAACTAGCGGGGGCACAGATACGCAGTATTTT
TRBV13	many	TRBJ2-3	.	CASSLSPGSTDTQYF	TGTGCCAGCAGCTTAAGCCCAGGGAGCACAGATACGCAGTATTTT
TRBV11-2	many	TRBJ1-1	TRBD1	CASSFRDRGGSFF	TGTGCCAGCAGCTTCCGGGACAGGGGTGGGTCTTTCTTT
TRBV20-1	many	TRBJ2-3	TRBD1	CSATDRGRDTQYF	TGCAGTGCTACCGACAGGGGGCGGGATACGCAGTATTTT
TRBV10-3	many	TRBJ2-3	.	CAISELTDTQYF	TGTGCCATCAGTGAGCTCACAGATACGCAGTATTTT
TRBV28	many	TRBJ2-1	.	CASSPGDTNNEQFF	TGTGCCAGCAGCCCCGGGGACACGAACAATGAGCAGTTCTTC
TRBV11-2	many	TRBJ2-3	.	CASSSGVGGYTDTQYF	TGTGCCAGCAGCTCGGGAGTGGGGGGTTACACAGATACGCAGTATTTT
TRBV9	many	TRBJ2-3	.	CASSEWDTRDTQYF	TGTGCCAGCAGCGAATGGGACACCCGTGATACGCAGTATTTT
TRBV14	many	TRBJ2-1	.	CASSQGRIYNEQFF	TGTGCCAGCAGCCAGGGACGCATCTACAATGAGCAGTTCTTC
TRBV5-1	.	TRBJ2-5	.	CASSLLRLQETQYF	TGCGCCAGCAGCCTCTTACGCCTGCAAGAGACCCAGTACTTC
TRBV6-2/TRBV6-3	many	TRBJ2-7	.	CASSGGQGASEQYF	TGTGCCAGCAGCGGGGGGCAGGGGGCGAGCGAGCAGTACTTC
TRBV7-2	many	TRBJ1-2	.	CASSFLGGQGYTF	TGTGCCAGCAGCTTCCTTGGGGGGCAGGGCTACACCTTC
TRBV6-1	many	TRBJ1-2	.	CASSGPRLSNYGYTF	TGTGCCAGCAGTGGGCCAAGGTTGTCTAACTATGGCTACACCTTC
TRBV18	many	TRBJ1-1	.	CASSPGLQNTEAFF	TGTGCCAGCTCACCGGGGCTACAGAACACTGAAGCTTTCTTT
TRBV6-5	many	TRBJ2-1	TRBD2	CASSYREGGEQFF	TGTGCCAGCAGTTACAGGGAGGGTGGTGAGCAGTTCTTC
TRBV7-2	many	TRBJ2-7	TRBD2	CASSLTSGRSYEQYF	TGTGCCAGCAGCTTGACTAGCGGGAGGTCTTACGAGCAGTACTTC
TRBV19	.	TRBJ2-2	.	CASSYPPGELFF	TGTGCCAGTAGCTACCCGCCCGGGGAGCTGTTTTTT
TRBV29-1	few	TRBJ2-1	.	CSVESGQSYNEQFF	TGCAGCGTTGAGTCCGGACAGAGCTACAATGAGCAGTTCTTC
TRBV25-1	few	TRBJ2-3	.	CASSKKEASTDTQYF	TGTGCCAGCAGTAAGAAGGAGGCTAGCACAGATACGCAGTATTTT
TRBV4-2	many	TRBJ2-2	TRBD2	CASRGGVSNTGELFF	TGTGCCAGCAGGGGAGGGGTGTCGAACACCGGGGAGCTGTTTTTT
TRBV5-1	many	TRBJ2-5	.	CASSKSRTELYQETQYF	TGCGCCAGCAGCAAGTCTAGGACAGAACTGTACCAAGAGACCCAGTACTTC
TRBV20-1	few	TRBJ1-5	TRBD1	CSARDRRGPESNQPQHF	TGCAGTGCTAGAGATCGGAGGGGGCCGGAAAGCAATCAGCCCCAGCATTTT
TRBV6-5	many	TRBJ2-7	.	CASSYSPRGRGYEQYF	TGTGCCAGCAGTTACTCCCCGAGGGGTAGAGGCTACGAGCAGTACTTC
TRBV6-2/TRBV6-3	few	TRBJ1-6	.	CASSYPRTGGDSPLHF	TGTGCCAGCAGTTACCCACGAACAGGTGGTGATTCACCCCTCCACTTT